This T cell receptor beta chain was recovered during a study of blood T cells in healthy people across ages. This clonotype has a handful of counts. PCR was performed a second time for about 7 to 11 cycles using a sample-barcoded 5' primer and a J-beta primer mix. MiXCR, run by TCRdb on the 5' RACE reads, gives a single entry per CDR3 protein. The table has 700,000 to 900,000 distinct CDR3 sequences, 25% to 30% seen once; the top ten hold about 3%. The CDR3 sequence is 16 residues long. With 1 base removed from V and 9 bases from J, the gap between germline ends came to 18 bases. Germline V lookup: CDR1 MGHRA, CDR2 YSYEKL. These data are also associated with another study on T cells of mothers and their children.

V gene TRBV4-1 combines with J gene TRBJ1-4, with D perhaps matching TRBD1 (6 bases). Sequencing was performed on blood. This clonotype was obtained from a boy under 18 in good health. The CDR3 here is CASSQGLQGRVKKLFF. In nucleotides, the CDR3 is TGCGCCAGCAGCCAAGGGTTGCAGGGGAGAGTAAAAAAACTGTTTTTT.